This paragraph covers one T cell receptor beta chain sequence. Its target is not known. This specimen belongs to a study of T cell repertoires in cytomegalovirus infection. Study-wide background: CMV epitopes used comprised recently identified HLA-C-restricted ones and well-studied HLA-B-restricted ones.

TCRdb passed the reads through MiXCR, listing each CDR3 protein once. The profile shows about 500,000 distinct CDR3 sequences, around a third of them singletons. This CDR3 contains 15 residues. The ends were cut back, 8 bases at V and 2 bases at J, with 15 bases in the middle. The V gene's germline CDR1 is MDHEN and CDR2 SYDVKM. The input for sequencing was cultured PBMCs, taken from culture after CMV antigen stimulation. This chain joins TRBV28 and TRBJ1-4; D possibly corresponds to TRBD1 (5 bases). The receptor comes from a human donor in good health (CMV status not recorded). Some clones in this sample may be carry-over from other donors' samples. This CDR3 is CASLPTGLTNEKLFF. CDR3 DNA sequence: TGTGCCAGCCTACCAACAGGCCTGACTAATGAAAAACTGTTTTTT.